This T cell receptor (beta chain) was sequenced for a study of blood T cell repertoires in COVID-19. About the research overall: Whether acute or convalescent, the COVID-19 samples came from the United States, Italy and Spain. T cells, B-cell-depleted T cells, or PBMCs supplied cDNA or gDNA.

Patients from Seattle were sampled longitudinally, starting during active infection. In the authors' workflow: Nucleated cell counts were estimated from reference gene primer amplification. Sequenced by immunoSEQ multiplex PCR; TCRdb stores in-frame clones only, minus some. The DNA gave D and trimming, while V, J and clone size come from that table. The sample lists 300,000 to 350,000 clones, 70% to 90% occurring once. The CDR3 has 16 residues. J was trimmed by 2 bases and V by 4 bases; bases with no gene match: 10. Germline V gives CDR1 SGHRS, CDR2 YFSETQ. The receptor comes from a woman aged 30 to 39 with COVID-19, enrolled during active disease. Material: peripheral blood. The gene calls are TRBV5-1 and TRBJ2-7; TRBD1 matches 9 bases. The CDR3 DNA reads as TGCGCCAGCAGCCCCATAGGGACAGGGATTCCCTACGAGCAGTACTTC. Translating it yields CASSPIGTGIPYEQYF.